This T cell receptor (beta chain) was identified during a study of tumor-infiltrating lymphocytes in primary liver carcinoma. With respect to this clonotype: At one of its ends the junction is not consistent with the germline gene, which may arise from a read error.

Total RNA (roughly 530 ng) served as template for TCR beta cDNA synthesis primed by a constant-region primer. Library construction for TCR beta comprised three nested multiplex PCR rounds performed with slightly modified ARM-PCR. PCR rounds one and two used TRBV1-TRBV30 forward primers with a C-beta reverse primer for approximately 11 cycles each. TCRdb called the multiplex PCR reads again in MiXCR, with one record for every CDR3 protein. The profile covers about 320,000 distinct CDR3 sequences, with over 55% appearing a single time and 9% taken by the ten largest. Germline V gene lookup returns CDR1 MNHEY and CDR2 SVGEGT. The CDR3 covers 14 residues. Unsorted whole blood yielded blood RNA, and germline DNA was extracted as well.

This clonotype originated in a middle-aged man with primary liver carcinoma and hepatitis B virus infection. This chain uses TRBV6-2 or TRBV6-3 with TRBJ2-1; TRBD1 is a possible D gene (6 bases). Source material: peripheral blood. CDR3 amino acids: CANSSQGHHNEQFF. The CDR3 DNA follows: TGTGCCAACAGTTCACAGGGACATCACAATGAGCAGTTCTTC.